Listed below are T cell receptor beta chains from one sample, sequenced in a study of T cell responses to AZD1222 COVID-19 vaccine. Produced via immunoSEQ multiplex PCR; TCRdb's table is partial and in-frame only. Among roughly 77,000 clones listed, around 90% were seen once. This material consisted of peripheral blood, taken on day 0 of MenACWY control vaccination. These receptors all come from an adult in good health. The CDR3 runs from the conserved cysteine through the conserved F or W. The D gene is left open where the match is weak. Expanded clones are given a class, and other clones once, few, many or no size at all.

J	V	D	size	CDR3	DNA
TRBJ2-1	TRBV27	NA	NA	CASSFGTPSYNEQFF	TGTGCCAGCAGTTTCGGGACACCCTCCTACAATGAGCAGTTCTTC
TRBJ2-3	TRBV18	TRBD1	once	CASSVQGDGQDTQYF	TGTGCCAGCTCAGTACAGGGGGACGGTCAGGATACGCAGTATTTT
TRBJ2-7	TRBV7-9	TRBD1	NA	CASSSGGQSYEQYF	TGTGCCAGCAGCTCAGGGGGACAGAGCTACGAGCAGTACTTC
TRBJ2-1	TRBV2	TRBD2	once	CASSHGLAGGYNEQFF	TGTGCCAGCAGTCATGGACTAGCGGGGGGCTACAATGAGCAGTTCTTC
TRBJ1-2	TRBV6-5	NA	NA	CASSYSLGGYGYTF	TGTGCCAGCAGTTACTCTCTCGGCGGCTATGGCTACACCTTC
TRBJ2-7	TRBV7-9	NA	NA	CASSQSGASYEQYF	TGTGCCAGCAGCCAATCTGGGGCAAGCTACGAGCAGTACTTC
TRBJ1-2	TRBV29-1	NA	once	CSVEVGAYGYTF	TGCAGCGTTGAAGTCGGGGCCTATGGCTACACCTTC
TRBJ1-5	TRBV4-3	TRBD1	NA	CASSQDDRGNQPQHF	TGCGCCAGCAGCCAAGACGACAGGGGAAATCAGCCCCAGCATTTT
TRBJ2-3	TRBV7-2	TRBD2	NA	CASSLGLAGGFSTDTQYF	TGTGCCAGCAGCTTAGGGCTAGCGGGGGGGTTTAGCACAGATACGCAGTATTTT
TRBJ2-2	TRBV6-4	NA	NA	CATPRGRGPPGELFF	TGTGCCACCCCCAGGGGGAGGGGCCCACCCGGGGAGCTGTTTTTT
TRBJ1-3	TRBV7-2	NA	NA	CASSLGPGESSGNTIYF	TGTGCCAGCAGCTTAGGCCCAGGGGAGAGCTCTGGAAACACCATATATTTT
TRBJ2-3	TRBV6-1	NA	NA	CASSEVGQDTDTQYF	TGTGCCAGCAGTGAAGTGGGGCAGGACACAGATACGCAGTATTTT
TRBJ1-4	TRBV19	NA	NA	CASSAASTNEKLFF	TGTGCCAGTAGTGCAGCCTCAACTAATGAAAAACTGTTTTTT
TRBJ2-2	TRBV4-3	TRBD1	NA	CASSQGTGARNTGELFF	TGCGCCAGCAGCCAAGGAACAGGGGCTAGAAACACCGGGGAGCTGTTTTTT
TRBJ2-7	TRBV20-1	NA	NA	CSLRSSYEQYF	TGCAGTCTAAGGAGCTCCTACGAGCAGTACTTC
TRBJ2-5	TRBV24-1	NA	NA	CATSEGLPETQYF	TGTGCCACCAGTGAAGGCCTGCCCGAGACCCAGTACTTC
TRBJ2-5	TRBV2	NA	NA	CASSEVGGETQYF	TGTGCCAGCAGTGAGGTCGGGGGAGAGACCCAGTACTTC
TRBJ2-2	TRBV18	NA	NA	CASSPPRTLANTGELFF	TGTGCCAGCTCACCACCTCGGACGCTCGCGAACACCGGGGAGCTGTTTTTT
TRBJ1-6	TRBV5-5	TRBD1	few	CASSPSTGNLGSPLHF	TGTGCCAGCAGCCCGTCGACAGGGAACCTAGGGTCACCCCTCCACTTT
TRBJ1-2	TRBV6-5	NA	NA	CASRRTARNYGYTF	TGTGCCAGCAGGAGGACAGCCAGGAACTATGGCTACACCTTC
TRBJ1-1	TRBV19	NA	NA	CASSIDRNTEAFF	TGTGCCAGTAGTATCGACAGGAACACTGAAGCTTTCTTT
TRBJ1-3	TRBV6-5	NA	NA	CASGGRYSNTIYF	TGTGCCAGCGGAGGACGGTACTCAAACACCATATATTTT
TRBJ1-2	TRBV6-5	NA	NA	CASSSRSGHNYGYTF	TGTGCCAGCAGTTCCCGCTCAGGGCATAACTATGGCTACACCTTC
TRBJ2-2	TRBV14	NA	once	CASSQRRGHTGELFF	TGTGCCAGCAGCCAAAGGAGGGGGCACACCGGGGAGCTGTTTTTT
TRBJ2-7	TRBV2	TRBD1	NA	CASRGTGPRYEQYF	TGTGCCAGCAGGGGGACAGGACCCCGCTACGAGCAGTACTTC
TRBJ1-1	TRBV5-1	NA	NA	CASSNLRGANEAFF	TGCGCCAGCAGCAACCTGCGGGGGGCAAATGAAGCTTTCTTT
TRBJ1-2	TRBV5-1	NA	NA	CASSLRGEAYGYTF	TGCGCCAGCAGCTTGAGGGGAGAGGCCTATGGCTACACCTTC
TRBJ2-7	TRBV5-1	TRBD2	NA	CASSLVVAGGPSDEQYF	TGCGCCAGCAGCTTGGTGGTAGCGGGGGGGCCCTCGGACGAGCAGTACTTC
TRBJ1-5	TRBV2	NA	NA	CASSDRVNQPQHF	TGTGCCAGCAGTGATCGTGTCAATCAGCCCCAGCATTTT
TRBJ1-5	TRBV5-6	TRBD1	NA	CASSLGGQGADQPQHF	TGTGCCAGCAGCTTGGGGGGACAGGGGGCGGATCAGCCCCAGCATTTT
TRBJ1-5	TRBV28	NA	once	CASSTPRAGNQPQHF	TGTGCCAGCAGTACGCCCCGGGCAGGCAATCAGCCCCAGCATTTT
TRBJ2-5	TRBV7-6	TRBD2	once	CASSLPGLAAETQYF	TGTGCCAGCAGCTTACCGGGACTAGCGGCAGAGACCCAGTACTTC
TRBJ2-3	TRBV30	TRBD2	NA	CAWSVSGGGRSRDTQYF	TGTGCCTGGAGTGTATCAGGCGGGGGGCGTTCAAGGGATACGCAGTATTTT
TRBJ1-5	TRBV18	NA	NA	CASSPIPYSNQPQHF	TGTGCCAGCTCACCGATTCCTTATAGCAATCAGCCCCAGCATTTT
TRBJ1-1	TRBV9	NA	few	CASSVVWTENTEAFF	TGTGCCAGCAGCGTAGTATGGACAGAGAACACTGAAGCTTTCTTT
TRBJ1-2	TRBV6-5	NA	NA	CASSPSSTNYGYTF	TGTGCCAGCAGTCCCTCGAGCACGAACTATGGCTACACCTTC
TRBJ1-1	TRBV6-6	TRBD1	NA	CASSLSGQGGTEAFF	TGTGCCAGCAGTCTTTCGGGACAGGGGGGCACTGAAGCTTTCTTT
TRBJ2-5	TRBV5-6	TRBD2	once	CASSFGTSGFTQYF	TGTGCCAGCAGCTTCGGGACTAGTGGATTCACCCAGTACTTC
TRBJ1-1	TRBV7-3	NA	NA	CASSLIRVQTEAFF	TGTGCCAGCAGCTTAATCCGGGTTCAAACTGAAGCTTTCTTT
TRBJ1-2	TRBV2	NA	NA	CASKVGVYGYTF	TGTGCCAGCAAGGTGGGGGTCTATGGCTACACCTTC
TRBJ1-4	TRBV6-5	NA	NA	CASSYRAGNEKLFF	TGTGCCAGCAGTTACCGAGCGGGGAATGAAAAACTGTTTTTT
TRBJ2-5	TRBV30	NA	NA	CAWSQNSGETQYF	TGTGCCTGGAGTCAAAACTCCGGCGAGACCCAGTACTTC
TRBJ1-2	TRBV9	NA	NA	CASSVGVRGGNGNGYTF	TGTGCCAGCAGCGTAGGGGTCCGGGGGGGCAATGGAAATGGCTACACCTTC
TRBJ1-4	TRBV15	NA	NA	CATSRDLGSNEKLFF	TGTGCCACCAGCAGAGATCTGGGATCTAATGAAAAACTGTTTTTT
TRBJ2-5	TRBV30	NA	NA	CAWSPIDRGRWTQYF	TGTGCCTGGAGCCCTATCGACCGGGGAAGATGGACCCAGTACTTC
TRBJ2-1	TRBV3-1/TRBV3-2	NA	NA	CASSQDSQGNEQFF	TGTGCCAGCAGCCAAGATTCTCAGGGGAATGAGCAGTTCTTC
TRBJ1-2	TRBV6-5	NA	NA	CASSSDGGYGYTF	TGTGCCAGCAGTTCGGACGGGGGGTATGGCTACACCTTC
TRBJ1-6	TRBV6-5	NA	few	CASSYADSYNSPLHF	TGTGCCAGCAGTTACGCCGACTCCTATAATTCACCCCTCCACTTT
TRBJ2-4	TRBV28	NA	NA	CASSLRGAAKNIQYF	TGTGCCAGCAGTTTAAGGGGGGCAGCCAAAAACATTCAGTACTTC
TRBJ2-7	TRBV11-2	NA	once	CASSLGGQLYEQYF	TGTGCCAGCAGCTTAGGGGGACAACTGTACGAGCAGTACTTC
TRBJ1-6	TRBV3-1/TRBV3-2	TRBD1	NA	CASSQKDRGNSPLHF	TGTGCCAGCAGCCAGAAAGACAGGGGTAATTCACCCCTCCACTTT
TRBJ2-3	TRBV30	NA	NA	CAWRSTDTQYF	TGTGCCTGGAGGAGCACAGATACGCAGTATTTT
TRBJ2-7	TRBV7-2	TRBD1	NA	CASRSGQGSYEQYF	TGTGCCAGCAGATCTGGACAGGGGAGCTACGAGCAGTACTTC
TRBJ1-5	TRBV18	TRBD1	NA	CASSPTGQSNQPQHF	TGTGCCAGCTCACCTACGGGACAGAGCAATCAGCCCCAGCATTTT